Listed below are T cell receptor beta chains from one sample, sequenced in a study of blood T cell repertoires in COVID-19. Clones were read by immunoSEQ multiplex PCR, and TCRdb kept only the in-frame ones, dropping some. The data show about 140,000 clones, with about 90% seen just once and over 9.5% held by the top ten. The sequencing sample was made of peripheral blood. The receptors here all came from a man in his 60s with active or convalescent COVID-19. Each CDR3 is given with its conserved first and last residue. The D gene is left open where the match is weak. Not every row has a clone size; where given, it reads once, few, many or a size class.

J: TRBJ2-5
size: -
D: -
V: TRBV6-5
DNA: TGTGCCAGCAGTTACAATGGCAAAAGGGGAGAGACCCAGTACTTC
CDR3: CASSYNGKRGETQYF

J: TRBJ2-1
size: -
D: TRBD1
V: TRBV19
DNA: TGTGCCAGTAGTATCACAGGGGGTTACAATGAGCAGTTCTTC
CDR3: CASSITGGYNEQFF

J: TRBJ2-5
size: few
D: TRBD1
V: TRBV7-2
DNA: TGTGCCAGCAGCTTAGCGAAGGACAGGCTACAAGAGACCCAGTACTTC
CDR3: CASSLAKDRLQETQYF

J: TRBJ1-6
size: -
D: TRBD1
V: TRBV3-1/TRBV3-2
DNA: TGTGCCAGCAGCCGGGGACAGGTTAATTCACCCCTCCACTTT
CDR3: CASSRGQVNSPLHF

J: TRBJ1-2
size: -
D: -
V: TRBV24-1
DNA: TGTGCCACCAGTGAAGGGGTTGGCTACACCTTC
CDR3: CATSEGVGYTF

J: TRBJ2-7
size: -
D: TRBD2
V: TRBV7-2
DNA: TGTGCCAGCAGCCCCGGCGAGCGGGAGCGATACGAGCAGTACTTC
CDR3: CASSPGERERYEQYF

J: TRBJ1-1
size: -
D: -
V: TRBV28
DNA: TGTGCCAGCAGCGATCTAAACACTGAAGCTTTCTTT
CDR3: CASSDLNTEAFF

J: TRBJ2-5
size: -
D: -
V: TRBV6-6
DNA: TGTGCCAGCAGTTCAGGTGGGGCAGGACAAGAGACCCAGTACTTC
CDR3: CASSSGGAGQETQYF

J: TRBJ2-1
size: -
D: -
V: TRBV12-3/TRBV12-4
DNA: TGTGCCAGCAAACCCCTAGTGTACAATGAGCAGTTCTTC
CDR3: CASKPLVYNEQFF

J: TRBJ1-5
size: -
D: -
V: TRBV18
DNA: TGTGCCAGCTCCCCGGACACTTATCAGCCCCAGCATTTT
CDR3: CASSPDTYQPQHF

J: TRBJ1-1
size: -
D: TRBD1
V: TRBV2
DNA: TGTGCCAGCACTCTCCAGGGGGTACCTAACACTGAAGCTTTCTTT
CDR3: CASTLQGVPNTEAFF

J: TRBJ1-3
size: -
D: TRBD1
V: TRBV7-9
DNA: TGTGCCGGCCGGGACAGGCATTTAAACACCATATATTTT
CDR3: CAGRDRHLNTIYF

J: TRBJ2-1
size: few
D: TRBD1
V: TRBV9
DNA: TGTGCCAGCAGCGCCGGACAGGGAGGCTACAATGAGCAGTTCTTC
CDR3: CASSAGQGGYNEQFF

J: TRBJ1-2
size: -
D: TRBD1
V: TRBV24-1
DNA: TGTGCCACCAGTGATTTCCGGGACAGCTATGGCTACACCTTC
CDR3: CATSDFRDSYGYTF

J: TRBJ2-3
size: few
D: -
V: TRBV5-1
DNA: TGCGCCAGCAGCTTGGATGGACAGTTGCACACAGATACGCAGTATTTT
CDR3: CASSLDGQLHTDTQYF

J: TRBJ2-2
size: -
D: -
V: TRBV29-1
DNA: TGCAGCGTTACCAGGGCGAGCACCGGGGAGCTGTTTTTT
CDR3: CSVTRASTGELFF

J: TRBJ1-5
size: -
D: -
V: TRBV9
DNA: TGTGCCAGCAGCGTAGAGGGGTTGGAGCCCCAGCATTTT
CDR3: CASSVEGLEPQHF

J: TRBJ1-2
size: -
D: -
V: TRBV20-1
DNA: TGCAGTGCCCGCGGTGTTGTGGGCTACACCTTC
CDR3: CSARGVVGYTF

J: TRBJ2-1
size: once
D: -
V: TRBV5-5
DNA: TGTGCCAGCAGCTTGGGGTCAGGGTCCAATGAGCAGTTCTTC
CDR3: CASSLGSGSNEQFF

J: TRBJ2-1
size: -
D: -
V: TRBV9
DNA: TGTGCCAGCAGCGTAGATGGCAGGGGATCTGGGAATGAGCAGTTCTTC
CDR3: CASSVDGRGSGNEQFF

J: TRBJ2-6
size: -
D: -
V: TRBV5-1
DNA: TGCGCCAGCAGCTCTGGGCCGGCCTCTGGGGCCAACGTCCTGACTTTC
CDR3: CASSSGPASGANVLTF

J: TRBJ1-4
size: -
D: TRBD1
V: TRBV6-5
DNA: TGTGCCAGCAGTTACGCGGGACAGGGGAATGAAAAACTGTTTTTT
CDR3: CASSYAGQGNEKLFF

J: TRBJ1-4
size: once
D: -
V: TRBV5-1
DNA: TGCGCCAGCAGCTCCGAGGCCACTGGTGAAAAACTGTTTTTT
CDR3: CASSSEATGEKLFF

J: TRBJ1-2
size: -
D: -
V: TRBV28
DNA: TGTGCCAGCAGTGACCCCGGGGGTGGCTACACCTTC
CDR3: CASSDPGGGYTF

J: TRBJ2-7
size: -
D: TRBD1
V: TRBV16
DNA: TGTGCCAGCAGCCGTAAATCAGGGGGACAGGCCTACGAGCAGTACTTC
CDR3: CASSRKSGGQAYEQYF

J: TRBJ2-5
size: once
D: TRBD1
V: TRBV6-4
DNA: TGTGCCAGCAGTGACTCGGGACAGGGGATGCCCGTTCAAGAGACCCAGTACTTC
CDR3: CASSDSGQGMPVQETQYF

J: TRBJ2-2
size: -
D: TRBD2
V: TRBV6-1
DNA: TGTGCCAGCAGTGAACGACCAGCGGGAGGGCCGGGCACCGGGGAGCTGTTTTTT
CDR3: CASSERPAGGPGTGELFF

J: TRBJ2-2
size: once
D: TRBD1
V: TRBV28
DNA: TGTGCCAGCAGTTCCCCCCAGGGGGACAGAACCGGGGAGCTGTTTTTT
CDR3: CASSSPQGDRTGELFF

J: TRBJ2-6
size: -
D: -
V: TRBV4-2
DNA: TGTGCCAGCAGCCAAGATTTCAACTCTGGGGCCAACGTCCTGACTTTC
CDR3: CASSQDFNSGANVLTF

J: TRBJ2-2
size: -
D: TRBD1
V: TRBV24-1
DNA: TGTGCCACCAGTGAGACATGGACAGGGGCCAACACCGGGGAGCTGTTTTTT
CDR3: CATSETWTGANTGELFF

J: TRBJ1-5
size: -
D: TRBD1
V: TRBV29-1
DNA: TGCAGCGTTGGAGGACAGGGGAATCAGCCCCAGCATTTT
CDR3: CSVGGQGNQPQHF

J: TRBJ2-3
size: -
D: -
V: TRBV29-1
DNA: TGCAGCGTTACAGGGTCCCTACGCACAGATACGCAGTATTTT
CDR3: CSVTGSLRTDTQYF

J: TRBJ1-1
size: -
D: TRBD1
V: TRBV28
DNA: TGTGCCAGCCGGGACAGGGGCTGGAACACTGAAGCTTTCTTT
CDR3: CASRDRGWNTEAFF

J: TRBJ2-3
size: -
D: TRBD1
V: TRBV6-6
DNA: TGTGCCAGCAGTCACGGGACAGGGCCGGACTCGCCCCGCGCAGATACGCAGTATTTT
CDR3: CASSHGTGPDSPRADTQYF

J: TRBJ2-7
size: -
D: -
V: TRBV11-2
DNA: TGTGCCAGCAGCGCGGGACGACGAACCTCCTACGAGCAGTACTTC
CDR3: CASSAGRRTSYEQYF

J: TRBJ1-5
size: -
D: -
V: TRBV30
DNA: TGTGCCTGGAGTGCGATCCCCATCGCGGGGCCCCAGCATTTT
CDR3: CAWSAIPIAGPQHF

J: TRBJ1-1
size: -
D: -
V: TRBV29-1
DNA: TGCAGCGTTGAAGTTGGCAGTTCTGGAGCTTTCTTT
CDR3: CSVEVGSSGAFF

J: TRBJ2-7
size: few
D: TRBD2
V: TRBV6-1
DNA: TGTGCCAGCAGTGAACGACTAGCGGGAGCCTACGAGCAGTACTTC
CDR3: CASSERLAGAYEQYF

J: TRBJ1-1
size: few
D: -
V: TRBV7-6
DNA: TGTGCCAGCAGCTTAGCGCTACAGGCTCGTGAAGCTTTCTTT
CDR3: CASSLALQAREAFF

J: TRBJ2-5
size: -
D: TRBD1
V: TRBV7-2
DNA: TGTGCCAGCAGCTGGGACAGGGCAGAGACCCAGTACTTC
CDR3: CASSWDRAETQYF